This T cell receptor (beta chain) was profiled in a study of glioma-infiltrating T cells after dendritic cell vaccination. Across the whole study: Patients had newly diagnosed or recurrent glioblastoma and received dendritic cell vaccines. Patients received three intradermal dendritic cell vaccine injections at biweekly intervals.

About this clone itself: The antigen remains undetermined. At one boundary the junction diverges from the germline segment, which might be a read error. The identical CDR3 is also encoded by other nucleotide sequences in the sample.

Study-level findings and limits: Higher pretreatment TIL content predicted longer progression-free time and survival.

The repertoire was sequenced with immunoSEQ multiplex PCR; TCRdb's copy has only in-frame clones and lacks some. The sample consists of fewer than 25,000 clones, roughly 91% of them appearing once. This sample's time point: after dendritic cell vaccination, including at tumor progression/relapse. Per germline, CDR1 GTSNPN and CDR2 SVGIG (reference sequence). This CDR3 spans 15 amino acids. The chain links TRBV30 to TRBJ1-6, with a tentative D call TRBD1 (5 bases). This specimen was blood, taken after dendritic cell vaccination. This TCR came from a human donor with glioblastoma. Here the CDR3 reads CAWTVTAGGNSPLHF. CDR3 DNA sequence: TGTGCCTGGACAGTGACAGCGGGCGGCAATTCCCCCCTCCACTTT.